This TCR beta chain stems from a study of blood T cell repertoires in COVID-19. The overall study: Both acute and convalescent COVID-19 samples were obtained from the United States, Italy and Spain.

Authors' processing steps: Scientists estimated how many nucleated cells there were by amplifying reference gene primers. The table came from immunoSEQ multiplex PCR; TCRdb's copy has only in-frame clones and leaves some out. The DNA gave D and trimming, while V, J and clone size come from that table. The sample lists tens of thousands of clones, 80% occurring once. The CDR3 has 18 residues. Germline CDR1 LNHNV, CDR2 YYDKDF (reference sequence). V gave up 0 bases and J gave up 3 bases; unmatched junction bases: 11. Specimen: peripheral blood. The genes are TRBV15 and TRBJ2-7; 10 bases align to TRBD1. The clonotype was recovered from a human donor in a cohort sampled during active COVID-19. The CDR3: CATSRDGIGTGANYEQYF. The CDR3 region has the DNA TGTGCCACCAGCAGAGACGGGATTGGGACAGGGGCTAACTACGAGCAGTACTTC.